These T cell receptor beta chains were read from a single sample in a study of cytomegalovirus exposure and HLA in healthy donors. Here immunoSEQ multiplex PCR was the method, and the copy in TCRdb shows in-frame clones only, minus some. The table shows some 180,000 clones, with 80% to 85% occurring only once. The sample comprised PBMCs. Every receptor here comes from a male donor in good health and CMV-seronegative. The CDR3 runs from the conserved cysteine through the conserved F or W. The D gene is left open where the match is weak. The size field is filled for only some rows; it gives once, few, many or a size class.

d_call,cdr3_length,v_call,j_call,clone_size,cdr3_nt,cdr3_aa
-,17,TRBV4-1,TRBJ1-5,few,TGCGCCAGCAGCCAAACCCTAGGGGCGGGAAACAATCAGCCCCAGCATTTT,CASSQTLGAGNNQPQHF
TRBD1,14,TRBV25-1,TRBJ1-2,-,TGTGCCAGCAGTCAATACGGGACAGACAATGGCTACACCTTC,CASSQYGTDNGYTF
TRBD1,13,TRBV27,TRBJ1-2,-,TGTGCCAGCAGCCCGGGACAGCTATATGGCTACACCTTC,CASSPGQLYGYTF
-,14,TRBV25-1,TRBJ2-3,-,TGTGCCAGCACCGGGCGCGGGTTTACAGATACGCAGTATTTT,CASTGRGFTDTQYF
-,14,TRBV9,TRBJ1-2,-,TGTGCCAGTGGAATGGGCAGCTCTAACTATGGCTACACCTTC,CASGMGSSNYGYTF
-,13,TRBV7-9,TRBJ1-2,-,TGTGCCAGCAGCCCCGGAGGGGGGGATGGCTACGCCTTC,CASSPGGGDGYAF
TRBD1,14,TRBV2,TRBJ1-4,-,TGTGCCAGCAGATACGACAGGGGTTCTGAAAAACTGTTTTTT,CASRYDRGSEKLFF
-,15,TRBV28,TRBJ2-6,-,TGTGCCAGCAGTGGGGGACATGCCGGGGCCAACGTCCTGACTTTC,CASSGGHAGANVLTF
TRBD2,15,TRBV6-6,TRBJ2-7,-,TGTGCCAGCACCACATCGGGGGGGAGGACCTACGAGCAGTACTTC,CASTTSGGRTYEQYF
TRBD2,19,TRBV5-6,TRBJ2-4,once,TGTGCCAGCAGTGAGGGACTAGCGGGGGGGCTGGCGGCCAAAAACATTCAGTACTTC,CASSEGLAGGLAAKNIQYF
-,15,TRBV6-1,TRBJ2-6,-,TGTGCCAGCAGTGGGGGGGACTCTGGGGCCAACGTCCTGACTTTC,CASSGGDSGANVLTF
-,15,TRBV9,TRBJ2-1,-,TGTGCCAGCAGCTATGACAGCCGCTCCTACAATGAGCAGTTCTTC,CASSYDSRSYNEQFF
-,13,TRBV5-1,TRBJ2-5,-,TGCGCCAGCAGCCGAGAAGTCCAAGAGACCCAGTACTTC,CASSREVQETQYF
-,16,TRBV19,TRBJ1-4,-,TGTGCCAGTAGTCCCTACCCCGCAGGGCTCTCGGAAAAACTGTTTTTT,CASSPYPAGLSEKLFF
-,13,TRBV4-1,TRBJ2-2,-,TGCGCCAGCAGCCAATTACACGTCGGGGAGCTGTTTTTT,CASSQLHVGELFF
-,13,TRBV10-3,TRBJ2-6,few,TGTGCCAGTTCAGGGGTCGGGGCCAACGTCCTGACTTTC,CASSGVGANVLTF
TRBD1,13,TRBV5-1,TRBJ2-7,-,TGCGCCAGCAGCGGGGGACAGCTCTACGAGCAGTACTTC,CASSGGQLYEQYF
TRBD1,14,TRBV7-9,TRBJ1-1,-,TGTGCCAGCAGCTCGGGACAGGGGAACACTGAAGCTTTCTTT,CASSSGQGNTEAFF
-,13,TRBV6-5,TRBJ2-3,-,TGTGCCAGCAGTTCCCAGTACACAGATACGCAGTATTTT,CASSSQYTDTQYF
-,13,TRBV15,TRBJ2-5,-,TGTGCCACCAGCAGAGATACGGGAGAGACCCAGTACTTC,CATSRDTGETQYF
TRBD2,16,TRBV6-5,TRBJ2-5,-,TGTGCCAGCAGTTCTCCTAGCGGGGGGGTCCAAGAGACCCAGTACTTC,CASSSPSGGVQETQYF
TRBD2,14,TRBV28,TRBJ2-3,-,TGTGCCAGCAGTTTAGGGCGGGGGTCAGATACGCAGTATTTT,CASSLGRGSDTQYF
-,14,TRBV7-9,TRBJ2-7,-,TGTGCCAGCAGCCCACAACCTACAGGGAACGAGCAGTACTTC,CASSPQPTGNEQYF
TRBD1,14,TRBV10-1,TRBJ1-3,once,TGCGCCAGCAGTCCCGGGACAGCTGGAAACACCATATATTTT,CASSPGTAGNTIYF
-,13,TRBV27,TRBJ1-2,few,TGTGCCAGCAGTTTATCGAACGGGAAAGGCTACACCTTC,CASSLSNGKGYTF
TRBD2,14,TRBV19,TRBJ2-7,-,TGTGCCAGTAGTACGACTAGCGGGGGGTACGAGCAGTACTTC,CASSTTSGGYEQYF
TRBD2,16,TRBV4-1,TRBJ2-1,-,TGCGCCAGCAGCCAAGCTGGACTAGCGGGGTCTAATGAGCAGTTCTTC,CASSQAGLAGSNEQFF
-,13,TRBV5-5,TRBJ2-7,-,TGTGCCAGCAGGCCGACAGCTACCTACGAGCAGTACTTC,CASRPTATYEQYF
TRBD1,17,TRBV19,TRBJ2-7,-,TGTGCCAGTAGTCGAATACCGGGACAGAGCCTAATTTACGAGCAGTACTTC,CASSRIPGQSLIYEQYF
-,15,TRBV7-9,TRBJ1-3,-,TGTGCCAGCGGCCCCACCGGGACTACCAGAAACACCATATATTTT,CASGPTGTTRNTIYF
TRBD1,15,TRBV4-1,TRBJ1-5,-,TGCGCCAGCAGCCGAGAGGGACAGGGGCCTCAGCCCCAGCATTTT,CASSREGQGPQPQHF